This entry lists 10 T cell receptor beta chains sequenced from one sample in a study of blood T cell repertoires in COVID-19. Profiled with immunoSEQ multiplex PCR; TCRdb holds only in-frame clones, not every one. The table has approximately 190,000 clones, more than 75% seen once. Sequencing was done on a sample of peripheral blood. These receptors were taken from a man between 40 and 49 years old with active or convalescent COVID-19.

This chain connects TRBV5-4 to TRBJ1-3; 12 bases agree with TRBD1. J was trimmed by 1 base and V by 4 bases; bases with no gene match: 9. Per the germline V gene, CDR1 is SGHNT and CDR2 is YYREEE (reference sequence). CDR3 size: 18 residues. CDR3 DNA: TGTGCCAGCAGCCTCCCCGGGACAGGGGGCATGTCTGGAAACACCATATATTTT. It yields the protein CASSLPGTGGMSGNTIYF.

The chain carries TRBV7-2 and TRBJ1-4; unclear D gene. The CDR3 runs to 16 residues. V dropped 1 base and J dropped 0 bases, with 9 bases sitting between them. CDR1 is SGHTA and CDR2 is FQGNSA in the germline V gene. The CDR3 DNA is TGTGCCAGCAGCTTAGGGGAGGTGACAACTAATGAAAAACTGTTTTTT. Its protein product is CASSLGEVTTNEKLFF.

V and J are TRBV24-1 and TRBJ1-2, with 7 nucleotides matching TRBD1. Germline-derived CDR1 and CDR2 are KGHDR and SFDVKD. This CDR3 is built from 14 residues. J lost 2 bases, V lost 3 bases, and 2 bases had no gene match. The CDR3: CATSDPTGNYGYTF. Here the CDR3 DNA reads TGTGCCACCAGTGATCCGACAGGGAACTATGGCTACACCTTC.

The sample holds one count of this clone. This chain connects TRBV5-1 to TRBJ2-1; tentatively, D is TRBD1 (6 bases). This CDR3 spans 14 amino acids. In germline, CDR1 is SGHRS, CDR2 YFSETQ. Trimming left V 4 bases short and J 4 bases short, with 12 bases between. The CDR3 DNA reads TGCGCCAGCAGCCCGGGACAAGTATACAATGAGCAGTTCTTC. Translation gives CASSPGQVYNEQFF.

The genes are TRBV4-1 and TRBJ2-7, with 7 nucleotides matching TRBD2. The CDR3 runs 16 residues. Germline-derived CDR1 and CDR2 are MGHRA and YSYEKL. The V and J ends lost 1 base and 1 base, in that order; junction bases with no gene match: 7. This CDR3 is CASSQASGGPSYEQYF. CDR3 bases: TGCGCCAGCAGCCAAGCTAGCGGAGGACCATCCTACGAGCAGTACTTC.

This clone has a single count. The gene calls are TRBV28 and TRBJ2-7, with a weak D call TRBD1 (6 bases). This CDR3 spans 17 amino acids. Trimming cost V 5 bases and J 3 bases, with 23 bases left between them. CDR1 is MDHEN, CDR2 SYDVKM, per germline. In DNA form, the CDR3 reads TGTGCCAGCAGTAAATATAGACAGGACCCCCGAGACTACGAGCAGTACTTC. Protein product: CASSKYRQDPRDYEQYF.

The table lists this clone with a count of one. CDR3 nucleotide sequence: TGTGCCAGCCATAGGACTAGCGGGACGACCGGGGAGCTGTTTTTT. Translated, it gives CASHRTSGTTGELFF. This chain joins TRBV28 and TRBJ2-2; TRBD2 matches 12 bases. With 8 bases clipped from V and 5 bases from J, the junction kept 6 bases outside the gene matches. The CDR3 runs 15 residues. Germline lookup yields CDR1 MDHEN and CDR2 SYDVKM.

J is TRBJ2-7 and V is TRBV2; 8 positions agree with TRBD1. The CDR3 is 16 residues long. The junction had 9 bases not matched to a gene; V was cut back by 2 bases and J by 3 bases. Germline V gene lookup returns CDR1 SNHLY and CDR2 FYNNEI. The CDR3 sequence: CASSEPTRQGNYEQYF. DNA of the CDR3: TGTGCCAGCAGTGAACCTACTAGACAGGGGAACTACGAGCAGTACTTC.

The gene calls are TRBV27 and TRBJ2-7; D call uncertain. From germline, CDR1 is MNHEY and CDR2 SMNVEV (reference sequence). The CDR3 is made up of 13 amino acids. The V end lost 5 bases, the J end lost 2 bases, and 10 bases lay between the germline ends. CDR3 loop: CASSPRLPYEQYF. The DNA for the CDR3 is TGTGCCAGCAGTCCAAGACTTCCCTACGAGCAGTACTTC.

This sequence joins TRBV7-8 and TRBJ1-2; 8 bases match TRBD1. J gave up 8 bases and V 0 bases, and 5 bases lay outside the gene matches. This CDR3 region has 14 residues. CDR1 and CDR2 (germline): SGHVS, FQNEAQ. DNA of the CDR3: TGTGCCAGCAGCTTAGCACCAGGGGGCCCCGGCTACACCTTC. This gives the protein CASSLAPGGPGYTF.